A selection of T cell receptor beta chains follows, all from one sample in a study of long-term antiretroviral therapy in people with HIV. Repertoires were generated with immunoSEQ multiplex PCR, while TCRdb's copy carries only in-frame clones and drops some. The data show approximately 20,000 clones, roughly 79% seen once. The sample here was unsorted PBMCs, taken 2.2 years after starting antiretroviral therapy. The source of these receptors is a man aged 45 to 65 with HIV. Both conserved end residues are part of each CDR3.

j_call,v_call,cdr3_aa
TRBJ2-4,TRBV19,CASSIFAVSNIQYF
TRBJ1-5,TRBV4-1,CASSSTGGNQPQHF
TRBJ2-7,TRBV7-9,CASSIRTAEQYF
TRBJ1-6,TRBV27,CASQRRGSYNSPLHF
TRBJ2-1,TRBV7-9,CASSLFTSGSYNEQFF
TRBJ2-3,TRBV10-3,CAISPRDGTDTQYF
TRBJ1-6,TRBV9,CASSVDGVSNSPLHF
TRBJ2-5,TRBV5-5,CASSSQRGEGETQYF
TRBJ2-7,TRBV6-5,CASSYYKGSEQYF
TRBJ2-7,TRBV4-3,CASSHSLAGVGEQYF
TRBJ2-2,TRBV7-2,CASSYTSALALNTGELFF
TRBJ2-5,TRBV28,CASRGTGWETQYF
TRBJ2-7,TRBV28,CASRPTGGSYEQYF
TRBJ2-7,TRBV18,CASSLPGQGSYEQYF
TRBJ2-7,TRBV4-1,CASSQEATWGGEQYF
TRBJ1-4,TRBV6-5,CASSYYAGVNEKLFF